Listed here are 3 T cell receptor beta chains from one sample, sequenced in a study of blood T cell repertoires in COVID-19. Profiled with immunoSEQ multiplex PCR; TCRdb holds only in-frame clones, not every one. The sample has 70,000 to 95,000 clones, around four fifths seen once. The sequenced sample was peripheral blood. The source of these receptors is a human donor in a cohort sampled during active COVID-19.

J is TRBJ1-2 and V is TRBV29-1, with 7 bases fitting TRBD1. This CDR3 comprises 13 residues. V trimming: 5 bases; J trimming: 0 bases; junction bases outside the gene matches: 3. Germline V gene lookup returns CDR1 SQVTM and CDR2 ANQGSEA. The CDR3 protein is CSVSTGTNYGYTF. As DNA, the CDR3 is TGCAGCGTTTCGACAGGGACTAACTATGGCTACACCTTC.

The table lists this clone with many counts. The gene calls are TRBV4-2 and TRBJ1-1; D is possibly TRBD1 (6 bases). This CDR3 comprises 16 residues. The germline V gene encodes CDR1 LGHNA and CDR2 YNFKEQ. Trimming shortened V by 9 bases and J by 3 bases, and 23 bases separated the two germline ends. For the CDR3, the DNA is TGTGCCAGTCGAATGGGAGGTGGGGGGGCGTACACTGAAGCTTTCTTT. It yields the protein CASRMGGGGAYTEAFF.

This clone was found a few times. This sequence joins TRBV9 and TRBJ2-5; 11 bases match TRBD1. CDR3 size: 17 residues. Germline CDR1 and CDR2: SGDLS and YYNGEE. V was pared by 2 bases and J by 4 bases, with 10 bases of the junction left unmatched. The CDR3 region has the DNA TGTGCCAGCAGCGTTTCCGGGACAGGGGGTTTCGGAGAGACCCAGTACTTC. Residues: CASSVSGTGGFGETQYF.